These 19 T cell receptor beta chains originate from one sample sequenced in a study of blood T cells in healthy people across ages. The use of a sample-barcoded 5' primer and a J-beta primer mix characterized a second PCR of about 6 to 11 cycles. A single record per CDR3 protein comes from TCRdb applying MiXCR to the 5' RACE reads. Among about 970,000 distinct CDR3 sequences listed, roughly 50% were seen once. The sequenced sample was blood. The receptor set was obtained from a woman aged 55-69 years in good health.

V usage is TRBV28 and J usage is TRBJ2-2; D gene uncertain. CDR3 length: 12 amino acids. Per germline, CDR1 MDHEN and CDR2 SYDVKM. With 7 bases removed from V and 5 bases from J, the gap between germline ends came to 8 bases. The CDR3 sequence is CASTYPTGELFF. CDR3 DNA: TGTGCCAGCACCTACCCGACCGGGGAGCTGTTTTTT. The whole variable domain, remainder taken from reference TRBV28 and TRBJ2-2, is DVKVTQSSRYLVKRTGEKVFLECVQDMDHENMFWYRQDPGLGLRLIYFSYDVKMKEKGDIPEGYSVSREKKERFSLILESASTNQTSMYLCASTYPTGELFFGEGSRLTVL.

The V and J genes are TRBV20-1 and TRBJ2-7; the match to TRBD1 covers 9 bases. J gave up 3 bases and V 1 base, and 7 bases lay outside the gene matches. The CDR3 is 15 amino acids. Per germline, CDR1 DFQATT and CDR2 SNEGSKA (reference sequence). The CDR3 region has the DNA TGCAGTGCTAGAGCCGACAGGGGGGAGGGCTACGAGCAGTACTTC. It is translated as CSARADRGEGYEQYF.

The chain uses TRBV27 and TRBJ2-7; D is unclear. This CDR3 comprises 12 residues. V lost 10 bases and J 1 base, leaving 11 bases between the germline ends. CDR1 MNHEY and CDR2 SMNVEV come from the germline V gene (reference sequence). The CDR3 spells CATRGESYEQYF. The CDR3 DNA sequence: TGTGCCACCCGAGGAGAATCCTACGAGCAGTACTTC.

This clonotype has more than one count but fewer than ten. V is TRBV29-1 and J is TRBJ2-5; perhaps D is TRBD1 or TRBD2 (5 bases each). The germline CDR1 and CDR2 sequences are SQVTM and ANQGSEA. The CDR3 loop spans 15 amino acids. The germline V and J ends were trimmed by 6 bases and 2 bases, with 19 bases remaining between them. CDR3 residues: CSVAILGEPQETQYF. Here the CDR3 DNA reads TGCAGCGTGGCGATCTTGGGGGAGCCGCAAGAGACCCAGTACTTC.

Details on this clonotype: An end of the junction does not agree with germline; a read error may underlie this. The chain employs TRBV20-1 and TRBJ2-5, with 7 positions matching TRBD1. The CDR3 extends over 14 amino acids. Germline loops: CDR1 DFQATT, CDR2 SNEGSKA (reference sequence). The CDR3 nucleotides read TGCAGTGCTGCCTCCGTGCAGGGGGTTGGGACCCCGTACTTC. Translated, it gives CSAASVQGVGTPYF.

In this sample, this clonotype turned up a few times. As DNA, the CDR3 is TGCAGTGCTAGATCGCTAGCGGGGATGTTGCTGGATGAGCAGTTCTTC. Its translation is CSARSLAGMLLDEQFF. The chain combines TRBV20-1 with TRBJ2-1; 9 nucleotides align to TRBD2. Looked up from germline, CDR1 is DFQATT and CDR2 is SNEGSKA (reference sequence). Trimming removed 2 bases from V and 8 bases from J; junction bases left unmatched: 13. This CDR3 spans 16 amino acids.

This clonotype was observed a few times. The gene calls are TRBV4-1 and TRBJ1-5; a weak D match, TRBD1 (6 bases). There are 17 residues in the CDR3. Trimming pared 4 bases from V and 0 bases from J, leaving 16 bases between. Germline CDR1 reads MGHRA; CDR2 reads YSYEKL. The CDR3 loop reads CASSPGTRANSNQPQHF. In nucleotides, the CDR3 is TGCGCCAGCAGCCCCGGGACACGGGCTAATAGCAATCAGCCCCAGCATTTT.

The chain is built from TRBV6-2 or TRBV6-3 and TRBJ2-7; possible D gene TRBD2, 6 bases. Trimming took off 6 bases at V and 0 bases at J, with 9 bases between the two ends. Germline V gene lookup returns CDR1 MNHEY and CDR2 SVGEGT. The CDR3 has 13 amino acids. The CDR3 protein is CASRYGGSYEQYF. The CDR3 coding sequence is TGTGCCAGCAGATACGGGGGCTCCTACGAGCAGTACTTC.

The rearrangement uses TRBV2 and TRBJ2-7, with TRBD1 identical over 10 bases. The CDR3 extends over 14 amino acids. The V and J ends lost 3 bases and 9 bases, in that order; junction bases with no gene match: 8. CDR1 SNHLY and CDR2 FYNNEI come from the germline V gene. CDR3 sequence: CASSDPDRGRRQYF. The CDR3 nucleotides read TGTGCCAGCAGTGATCCCGACAGGGGGCGCAGGCAGTACTTC.

The rearrangement links TRBV7-2 to TRBJ2-5; 8 nucleotides align to TRBD2. CDR3 length equals 14 residues. The V segment lost 2 bases and the J segment 6 bases; nucleotides outside the gene matches: 5. Germline CDR1 SGHTA, CDR2 FQGNSA. Here the CDR3 reads CASSLSGSRKTQYF. CDR3 in DNA: TGTGCCAGCAGCTTAAGCGGGAGTCGGAAGACCCAGTACTTC.

On this clonotype: A read error may produce the germline difference seen at one junction end. The chain joins TRBV7-9 to TRBJ2-7, with D possibly called TRBD1 or TRBD2 (5 bases each). Germline V gene sequence: CDR1 SEHNR, CDR2 FQNEAQ (reference sequence). This CDR3 contains 14 residues. The CDR3 spells CASSPTGLSDEQYF. CDR3 nucleotides: TGTGCCAGCAGCCCTACGGGGCTCTCCGACGAGCAGTACTTC. The full variable domain, with the rest looked up from reference TRBV7-9 and TRBJ2-7, is DTGVSQNPRHKITKRGQNVTFRCDPISEHNRLYWYRQTLGQGPEFLTYFQNEAQLEKSRLLSDRFSAERPKGSFSTLEIQRTEQGDSAMYLCASSPTGLSDEQYFGPGTRLTVT.

The sample holds a few counts of this clonotype. The chain uses TRBV20-1 and TRBJ2-7; unclear D gene. Germline V gene lookup returns CDR1 DFQATT and CDR2 SNEGSKA (reference sequence). The ends were cut back, 3 bases at V and 2 bases at J, with 11 bases in the middle. The CDR3 is 13 residues long. Here the CDR3 DNA reads TGCAGTGCTAGCGGGCGCAGCCCCTACGAGCAGTACTTC. Its protein product is CSASGRSPYEQYF.

This clonotype was picked up a small number of times. V usage is TRBV6-2 or TRBV6-3 and J usage is TRBJ2-4; the match to TRBD1 covers 9 bases. With V trimmed by 7 bases and J by 3 bases, 10 bases remained unmatched. There are 16 residues in the CDR3. CDR1 MNHEY and CDR2 SVGEGT come from the germline V gene. CDR3 sequence: CASTRTGGDDKNIQYF. The CDR3 region has the DNA TGTGCCAGCACCCGTACAGGGGGCGATGACAAAAACATTCAGTACTTC.

The chain has TRBV7-2 and TRBJ2-7; 11 bases are shared with TRBD1. The end of the DNA fits TRBJ2-1 better, so the J call may be wrong. The germline V gene encodes CDR1 SGHTA and CDR2 FQGNSA. CDR3 size: 18 residues. CDR3 sequence reads: CASSLRGLGQGAHNEQFF. The CDR3 region has the DNA TGTGCCAGCAGCTTGAGGGGGCTAGGACAGGGGGCGCATAATGAGCAGTTCTTC.

The chain joins TRBV15 to TRBJ2-3; D gene unclear. CDR1 and CDR2 from the germline V gene are LNHNV and YYDKDF (reference sequence). The germline V and J ends were trimmed by 0 bases and 0 bases, with 13 bases remaining between them. The CDR3 is made up of 17 amino acids. The CDR3 protein is CATSRDRRYLSTDTQYF. The CDR3 DNA reads as TGTGCCACCAGCAGAGACAGACGTTACCTTAGCACAGATACGCAGTATTTT.

This rearrangement joins TRBV25-1 to TRBJ2-1; TRBD1 is a possible D gene (6 bases). This CDR3 is 16 amino acids long. Trimming pared 2 bases from V and 3 bases from J, leaving 14 bases between. Germline-derived CDR1 and CDR2 are MGHDK and SYGVNS. CDR3 residues: CASSEETGYGYNEQFF. CDR3 DNA: TGTGCCAGCAGTGAAGAAACAGGGTATGGCTACAATGAGCAGTTCTTC.

The chain recombines TRBV20-1 with TRBJ1-2; D unresolved. CDR1 DFQATT and CDR2 SNEGSKA come from the germline V gene (reference sequence). This CDR3 region has 11 residues. With 1 base removed from V and 4 bases from J, the gap between germline ends came to 4 bases. The CDR3 nucleotides read TGCAGTGCTAGAGCGCCCTATGGCTACACCTTC. This sequence encodes CSARAPYGYTF.

This clonotype has just a few counts. Written as DNA, the CDR3 is TGTGCCAGCCGTGTAGGGCTGCATGAGCAGTTCTTC. It is translated as CASRVGLHEQFF. This chain joins TRBV12-3 or TRBV12-4 and TRBJ2-1; no firm D call. CDR3 length equals 12 residues. V gave up 8 bases and J gave up 8 bases, with 13 bases separating them.

This chain joins TRBV29-1 and TRBJ2-1; possible D gene TRBD2, 6 bases. The V and J ends lost 6 bases and 6 bases respectively, with 15 bases between them. The CDR3 has 13 residues. The V gene's germline CDR1 is SQVTM and CDR2 ANQGSEA. CDR3 DNA: TGCAGCGTACGGAGGGCCGGGCTCAATGAGCAGTTCTTC. Translating it yields CSVRRAGLNEQFF.